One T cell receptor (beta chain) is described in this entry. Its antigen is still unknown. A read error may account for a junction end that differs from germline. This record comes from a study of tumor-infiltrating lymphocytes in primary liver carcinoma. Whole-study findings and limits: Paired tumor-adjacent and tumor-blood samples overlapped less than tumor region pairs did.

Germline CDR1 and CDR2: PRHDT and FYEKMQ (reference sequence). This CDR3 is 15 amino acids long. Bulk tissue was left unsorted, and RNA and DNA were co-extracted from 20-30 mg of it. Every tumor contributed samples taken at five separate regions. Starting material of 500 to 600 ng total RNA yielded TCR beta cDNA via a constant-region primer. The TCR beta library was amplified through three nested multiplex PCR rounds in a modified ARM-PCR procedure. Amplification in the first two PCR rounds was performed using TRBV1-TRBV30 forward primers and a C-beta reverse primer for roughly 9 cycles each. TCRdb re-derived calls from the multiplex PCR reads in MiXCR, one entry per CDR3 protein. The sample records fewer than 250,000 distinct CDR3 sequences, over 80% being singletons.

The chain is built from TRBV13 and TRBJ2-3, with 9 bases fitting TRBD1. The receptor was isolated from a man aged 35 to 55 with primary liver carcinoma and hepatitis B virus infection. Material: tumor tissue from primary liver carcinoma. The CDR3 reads CARSLQGAPTDTQYF. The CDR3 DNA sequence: TGTGCCAGAAGCTTACAGGGGGCTCCCACAGATACGCAGTATTTT.